What follows are 2 T cell receptor beta chains derived from one specimen sequenced in a study of early T cells in non-severe SARS-CoV-2 infection. TCRdb used MiXCR to reprocess the 5' RACE reads, holding one entry per CDR3 protein. The sample has roughly 40,000 distinct CDR3 sequences, under 8% seen once. The source material was whole blood. The receptors stem from an adult who was a healthcare worker with PCR-confirmed SARS-CoV-2 infection or an uninfected control (not recorded which).

With respect to this clonotype: This could be a read error, since a much larger clone is one nucleotide away. The missing conserved phenylalanine or tryptophan at the end of this CDR3 makes a read error likely. The chain employs TRBV5-5 and TRBJ2-1; D is unresolved. Trimming cost V 0 bases and J 10 bases, with 8 bases left between them. The germline V gene has CDR1 SGHKS and CDR2 YYEKEE (reference sequence). The CDR3 covers 12 residues. The CDR3 is CASSLAPREQFL. CDR3 coding DNA: TGTGCCAGCAGCTTGGCCCCTAGAGAGCAGTTCCTC.

This clonotype was seen more than once but under ten times. V usage is TRBV7-2 and J usage is TRBJ2-1, with 8 bases that match TRBD2. Germline V lookup: CDR1 SGHTA, CDR2 FQGNSA. This CDR3 is built from 17 residues. The trim removed 5 bases at V and 8 bases at J, leaving 17 bases unmatched. The CDR3 loop is CASSPRRSGSLIDEQFF. The CDR3 region has the DNA TGTGCCAGCAGCCCACGGAGGAGCGGGAGTCTCATCGATGAGCAGTTCTTC.